This T cell receptor beta chain was identified in a study of blood T cell repertoires in COVID-19. Across the study: COVID-19 samples from acute and convalescent phases originated in the United States, Italy and Spain. The analysed material was cDNA or gDNA that came from T cells, B-cell-depleted T cells, or PBMCs.

Repertoires were generated with immunoSEQ multiplex PCR, while TCRdb's copy carries only in-frame clones and drops some. The sample consists of about 170,000 clones, 83% of them appearing once. The V segment lost 5 bases and the J segment 5 bases; nucleotides outside the gene matches: 12. This CDR3 spans 16 amino acids. Germline V CDR1 and CDR2: KGHSH, LQKENI. The source is an elderly woman with acute or convalescent COVID-19. The V call is TRBV18, the J call TRBJ1-1, with 9 nucleotides matching TRBD1. Sequenced input: peripheral blood. This chain's CDR3 is CASSAQGANSLTEAFF. The CDR3 coding sequence is TGTGCCAGCTCAGCACAGGGGGCGAATTCTTTAACTGAAGCTTTCTTT.